This entry is about one TCR beta chain. Those who participated ranged in age from roughly 18 to 90 years and resided in 20 to 25 US areas. This specimen comes from a study of blood T cell repertoires in COVID-19. Study background: Italy, Spain and the United States were the sources of the convalescent and acute COVID-19 samples.

The length of the CDR3 is 16 residues. Losses at the gene ends were 4 bases for V and 3 bases for J; bases not matched to a gene: 9. The germline V gene has CDR1 SGHRS and CDR2 YFSETQ. Per the original methods: Quantification of nucleated cells was approximated via reference gene primer amplification. Produced via immunoSEQ multiplex PCR; TCRdb's table is partial and in-frame only. V, J and clone size were drawn from that table, and D and trimming were deduced from the DNA. The table includes about 400,000 clones, 88% detected once. Sequenced: PBMCs or T cells enriched from blood (not recorded which). The clonotype originates from a woman aged 40-49 years with acute COVID-19. The rearrangement uses TRBV5-1 and TRBJ1-3; 8 bases line up with TRBD1. The CDR3 reads CASSPGQGYFGNTIYF. DNA of the CDR3: TGCGCCAGCAGCCCCGGACAGGGCTACTTTGGAAACACCATATATTTT.